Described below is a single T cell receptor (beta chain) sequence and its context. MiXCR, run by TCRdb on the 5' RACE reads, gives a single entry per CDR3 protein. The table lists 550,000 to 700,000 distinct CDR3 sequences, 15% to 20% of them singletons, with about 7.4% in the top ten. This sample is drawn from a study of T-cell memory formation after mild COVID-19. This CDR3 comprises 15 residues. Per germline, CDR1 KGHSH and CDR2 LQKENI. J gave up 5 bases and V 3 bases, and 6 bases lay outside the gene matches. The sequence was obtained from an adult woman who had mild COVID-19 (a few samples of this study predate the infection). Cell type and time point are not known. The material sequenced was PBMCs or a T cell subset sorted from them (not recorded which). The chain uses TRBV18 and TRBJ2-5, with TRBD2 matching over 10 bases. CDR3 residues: CASSPASGRFETQYF. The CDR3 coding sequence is TGTGCCAGCTCACCGGCTAGCGGGAGATTTGAGACCCAGTACTTC.